Each of the 32 T cell receptor beta chains below was sequenced from the same sample in a study of T cell responses to AZD1222 COVID-19 vaccine (dated by TCRdb to the early 2020s). The sample's time point label, decoded: baseline before first vaccination. The library was produced with the immunoSEQ multiplex PCR assay. This is the immuneACCESS table as TCRdb keeps it, with only in-frame sequences that have V and J called. A part of the clones is gone; compared with another copy, unresolved V genes explain less than half, and the rest is unexplained. In this sample the table shows more than 85,000 clones, around 80% of which occur a single time. 5% of the sample is in the top ten clones. The material sequenced was peripheral blood, taken on day 0 of AZD1222 vaccination. Every receptor here comes from an adult in good health.

The chain links TRBV20-1 to TRBJ1-6; 8 positions match TRBD1. CDR1 and CDR2 from the germline V gene are DFQATT and SNEGSKA (reference sequence). The CDR3 sequence is 16 residues long. Unmatched junction bases numbered 9, after V lost 3 bases and J lost 5 bases. CDR3 bases: TGCAGTGCTAGTTGGACAGGGTTTTCCAATAATTCACCCCTCCACTTT. It yields the protein CSASWTGFSNNSPLHF.

The rearrangement joins TRBV7-2 to TRBJ2-7; 7 bases match TRBD1. The CDR3 contains 14 residues. V lost 6 bases and J lost 2; bases outside the gene matches: 7. CDR1 SGHTA and CDR2 FQGNSA come from the germline V gene. In nucleotides, the CDR3 is TGTGCCAGCAGGCTTGACAGGGCCACCTACGAGCAGTACTTC. This gives the protein CASRLDRATYEQYF.

J is TRBJ1-6 and V is TRBV3-1 (or the pseudogene TRBV3-2); D ambiguous. Germline CDR1 LGHDT, CDR2 YNNKEL (reference sequence). The CDR3 is made up of 15 amino acids. The germline V and J ends were trimmed by 1 base and 6 bases, with 10 bases remaining between them. DNA for the CDR3: TGTGCCAGCAGCCAAGTTAAGGGCGGTAATTCACCCCTCCACTTT. This sequence encodes CASSQVKGGNSPLHF.

The genes are TRBV4-1 and TRBJ2-1; D is undetermined. Deletions cut 0 bases from V and 0 bases from J, with 6 bases between. The germline CDR1 and CDR2 sequences are MGHRA and YSYEKL. CDR3 length: 15 residues. For the CDR3, the DNA is TGCGCCAGCAGCCAAGATCAGAACTCCTACAATGAGCAGTTCTTC. Translated: CASSQDQNSYNEQFF.

The V call is TRBV7-9, the J call TRBJ1-1; a possible D gene is TRBD1 (6 bases). From germline, CDR1 is SEHNR and CDR2 FQNEAQ (reference sequence). The CDR3 sequence is 15 residues long. V gave up 3 bases and J gave up 4 bases, with 15 bases separating them. CDR3 in amino acids: CASSFYSGVTTEAFF. DNA of the CDR3: TGTGCCAGCAGCTTTTATTCAGGGGTTACCACTGAAGCTTTCTTT. Based on the CDR3 plus reference TRBV7-9 and TRBJ1-1, the full variable domain is DTGVSQNPRHKITKRGQNVTFRCDPISEHNRLYWYRQTLGQGPEFLTYFQNEAQLEKSRLLSDRFSAERPKGSFSTLEIQRTEQGDSAMYLCASSFYSGVTTEAFFGQGTRLTVV.

J is TRBJ1-1 and V is TRBV2; D not resolved. This CDR3 spans 11 amino acids. Germline loops: CDR1 SNHLY, CDR2 FYNNEI. V was trimmed by 11 bases and J by 11 bases, leaving 18 bases between them. For the CDR3, the DNA is TGTGCCTCCGTAGAGGACCCTAACGCTTTCTTT. Translation gives CASVEDPNAFF.

This clone is a singleton in its sample. The chain recombines TRBV19 with TRBJ2-5, with 9 bases fitting TRBD2. Germline loops: CDR1 LNHDA, CDR2 SQIVND (reference sequence). The CDR3 sequence is 15 residues long. Germline trimming cut 3 bases from V and 6 bases from J; bases unmatched to any gene: 8. CDR3 bases: TGTGCCAGTAGTATTACGACTAGCGGATTGAAGACCCAGTACTTC. Its translation is CASSITTSGLKTQYF.

The chain recombines TRBV5-4 with TRBJ2-1, with D possibly being TRBD2 (5 bases). Germline CDR1 and CDR2: SGHNT and YYREEE (reference sequence). The CDR3 runs 15 residues. The ends were cut back, 0 bases at V and 5 bases at J, with 12 bases in the middle. The CDR3 protein is CASSLGASLNNEQFF. CDR3 DNA: TGTGCCAGCAGCTTGGGGGCTAGCTTAAACAATGAGCAGTTCTTC.

V and J are TRBV20-1 and TRBJ2-3; D is unclear. The CDR3 has 11 residues. Trimming shortened V by 5 bases and J by 6 bases, and 9 bases separated the two germline ends. Looked up from germline, CDR1 is DFQATT and CDR2 is SNEGSKA (reference sequence). This CDR3 reads CSARNVDTQYF. CDR3 nucleotides: TGCAGTGCTCGGAACGTGGATACGCAGTATTTT.

This clone was counted a few times. This chain uses TRBV5-4 with TRBJ1-2; no clear D. The length of the CDR3 is 15 residues. V gave up 4 bases and J gave up 4 bases, with 17 bases separating them. The germline CDR1 and CDR2 sequences are SGHNT and YYREEE (reference sequence). The CDR3 protein is CASSPGTEHLYGYTF. The CDR3 DNA sequence: TGTGCCAGCAGCCCGGGCACCGAACACCTCTATGGCTACACCTTC.

The rearrangement joins TRBV5-5 to TRBJ2-3; unclear D gene. Deletions cut 2 bases from V and 10 bases from J, with 11 bases between. Germline V gene data show CDR1 as SGHKS and CDR2 as YYEKEE (reference sequence). The CDR3 length is 12 residues. For the CDR3, the DNA is TGTGCCAGCAGCTTAGGACCCCCCCCGCAGTATTTT. It is translated as CASSLGPPPQYF.

This chain joins TRBV4-2 and TRBJ2-1; D is unclear. The germline V and J ends were trimmed by 1 base and 5 bases, with 12 bases remaining between them. The CDR3 covers 15 residues. Germline CDR1 reads LGHNA; CDR2 reads YNFKEQ. The CDR3 sequence: CASSQGTLSDNEQFF. CDR3 sequence (DNA): TGTGCCAGCAGCCAAGGTACCCTATCTGACAATGAGCAGTTCTTC.

The gene calls are TRBV19 and TRBJ1-1; 8 bases align to TRBD1. CDR3 length equals 17 residues. V lost 5 bases to trimming and J lost 0 bases; unmatched junction nucleotides: 11. Germline CDR1 and CDR2: LNHDA and SQIVND (reference sequence). This chain's CDR3 is CASSPYSGQAVNTEAFF. The CDR3 coding sequence is TGTGCCAGTAGTCCTTATTCGGGACAGGCCGTGAACACTGAAGCTTTCTTT.

The rearrangement uses TRBV10-3 and TRBJ1-2, with D perhaps TRBD1 (5 bases). Germline V gene data show CDR1 as ENHRY and CDR2 as SYGVKD. CDR3 size: 18 residues. Trimming took off 5 bases at V and 4 bases at J, with 26 bases between the two ends. CDR3 in amino acids: CAISSLPTSQGSRYGYTF. The CDR3 nucleotides are TGTGCCATCAGTTCACTACCCACCAGTCAGGGTTCTCGCTATGGCTACACCTTC.

The genes are TRBV27 and TRBJ1-2, with a possible D match to TRBD1 (6 bases). Germline assignment: CDR1 MNHEY and CDR2 SMNVEV (reference sequence). CDR3 length: 15 residues. The V and J ends lost 3 bases and 6 bases respectively, with 17 bases between them. Written as DNA, the CDR3 is TGTGCCAGCAGTTTTGCAGGGGTGCGGGCCAATGGCTACACCTTC. Translated: CASSFAGVRANGYTF.

The rearrangement links TRBV5-4 to TRBJ1-1; D remains ambiguous. Germline-derived CDR1 and CDR2 are SGHNT and YYREEE (reference sequence). Trimming removed 0 bases at V and 4 bases at J, with 7 bases between. CDR3 length: 13 amino acids. In nucleotides, the CDR3 is TGTGCCAGCAGCTTGGTTGCAGGCACTGAAGCTTTCTTT. This sequence encodes CASSLVAGTEAFF.

V and J are TRBV7-9 and TRBJ2-1; no clear D. Germline CDR1 reads SEHNR; CDR2 reads FQNEAQ (reference sequence). The V end was cut by 7 bases, the J end by 3 bases, with 13 bases between. The CDR3 runs to 14 residues. The CDR3 spells CASMVGQDYNEQFF. DNA of the CDR3: TGTGCCAGCATGGTTGGGCAGGACTACAATGAGCAGTTCTTC.

This sequence joins TRBV6-5 and TRBJ1-3, with TRBD1 as a possible D gene (6 bases). Trimming removed 5 bases from V and 4 bases from J, with 15 bases in between. The CDR3 covers 15 residues. Germline CDR1 MNHEY, CDR2 SVGAGI. Here the CDR3 DNA reads TGTGCCAGCAGTCCTACTGACAGGTCAGGAAACACCATATATTTT. It codes for CASSPTDRSGNTIYF.

This clone was counted only a few times. The rearrangement uses TRBV9 and TRBJ1-5, with D tentatively TRBD1 (6 bases). This CDR3 region has 14 residues. Germline CDR1 reads SGDLS; CDR2 reads YYNGEE. V dropped 3 bases and J dropped 5 bases, with 12 bases sitting between them. The CDR3 region is CASSAGVSHQPQHF. The CDR3, as DNA: TGTGCCAGCAGCGCAGGGGTAAGCCATCAGCCCCAGCATTTT.

The chain uses TRBV6-5 and TRBJ1-1; D is unresolved. The germline CDR1 and CDR2 sequences are MNHEY and SVGAGI. Trimming removed 7 bases from V and 3 bases from J, with 15 bases in between. CDR3 length equals 14 residues. This CDR3 is CASTIRTADTEAFF. CDR3 in DNA: TGTGCCAGCACTATCAGGACGGCGGACACTGAAGCTTTCTTT.

This clone turned up a few times. In nucleotides, the CDR3 is TGTGCCAGCAGTGAAGGAGGGGGAGGGAGCAATCAGCCCCAGCATTTT. Protein product: CASSEGGGGSNQPQHF. The rearrangement links TRBV6-1 to TRBJ1-5; the D gene is possibly TRBD1 (6 bases). Germline V gene data show CDR1 as MNHNS and CDR2 as SASEGT. The CDR3 is made up of 16 amino acids. The V gene lost 1 base and the J gene lost 1 base, with 11 bases spanning the gap.

The V call is TRBV13, the J call TRBJ2-7, with TRBD2 matching over 7 bases. Germline assignment: CDR1 PRHDT and CDR2 FYEKMQ (reference sequence). The ends lost 5 bases at V and 5 bases at J; junction bases unmatched: 9. CDR3 length equals 14 residues. The CDR3 protein is CASSLERGVHEQYF. The CDR3 DNA sequence: TGTGCCAGCAGCCTCGAACGGGGGGTCCACGAGCAGTACTTC.

The rearrangement joins TRBV2 to TRBJ2-1, with TRBD2 identical over 9 bases. The CDR3 is made up of 14 amino acids. The V segment lost 4 bases and the J segment 6 bases; nucleotides outside the gene matches: 4. Germline values: CDR1 SNHLY, CDR2 FYNNEI. The CDR3 loop reads CASSATSGLNEQFF. CDR3 nucleotide sequence: TGTGCCAGCAGTGCGACTAGCGGACTCAATGAGCAGTTCTTC.

The V and J genes are TRBV5-1 and TRBJ2-2, with TRBD2 identical over 9 bases. J lost 1 base, V lost 2 bases, and 0 bases had no gene match. Germline CDR1 reads SGHRS; CDR2 reads YFSETQ. CDR3 length equals 15 residues. CDR3: CASSLAGGNTGELFF. The CDR3 DNA sequence: TGCGCCAGCAGCTTAGCGGGGGGGAACACCGGGGAGCTGTTTTTT.

This clone has ten or more counts. V is TRBV14 and J is TRBJ1-4, with D uncertain. Germline V gene lookup returns CDR1 SGHDN and CDR2 FVKESK. Trimming shortened V by 3 bases and J by 2 bases, and 7 bases separated the two germline ends. This CDR3 is built from 14 residues. The CDR3 DNA is TGTGCCAGCAGCCATCTAGGCACTAATGAAAAACTGTTTTTT. This codes for CASSHLGTNEKLFF.

The genes are TRBV7-2 and TRBJ1-4; 7 bases are shared with TRBD1. J gave up 5 bases and V 3 bases, and 6 bases lay outside the gene matches. The CDR3 runs 15 residues. CDR1 and CDR2 from the germline V gene are SGHTA and FQGNSA. The CDR3 DNA reads TGTGCCAGCAGCTTTAGACAGGGCGAAAATGAAAAACTGTTTTTT. Amino acids: CASSFRQGENEKLFF.

This clone was seen a few times. The V call is TRBV27, the J call TRBJ1-1, with D possibly being TRBD1 (5 bases). CDR3 length: 17 residues. V was cut by 8 bases and J by 0 bases, with 22 bases left in between. The V gene's germline CDR1 is MNHEY and CDR2 SMNVEV (reference sequence). CDR3 in DNA: TGTGCCAGCCCTTATCTAGAGAGAGGGGCGATGAACACTGAAGCTTTCTTT. Its protein product is CASPYLERGAMNTEAFF.

The chain combines TRBV9 with TRBJ1-3, with unresolved D. Trimming pared 2 bases from V and 4 bases from J, leaving 13 bases between. The length of the CDR3 is 15 residues. From germline, CDR1 is SGDLS and CDR2 YYNGEE. The CDR3 spells CASSVRAFNGNTIYF. The CDR3 DNA follows: TGTGCCAGCAGCGTTCGGGCTTTTAACGGAAACACCATATATTTT.

The chain links TRBV19 to TRBJ1-2; no clear D gene. Germline V lookup: CDR1 LNHDA, CDR2 SQIVND (reference sequence). The CDR3 covers 15 residues. Trimming removed 7 bases from V and 2 bases from J, with 17 bases in between. CDR3 bases: TGTGCCAGTACCCCCGGCCCCAAAGGGAACTATGGCTACACCTTC. Translation gives CASTPGPKGNYGYTF.

In its sample, this clone was seen a few times. This chain uses TRBV6-5 with TRBJ1-5, with no clear D. Between the trimmed V and J ends, which lost 2 bases and 0 bases, there was a span of 8 bases. The CDR3 consists of 15 residues. Germline values: CDR1 MNHEY, CDR2 SVGAGI. The CDR3 spells CASSYHRDSNQPQHF. For the CDR3, the DNA is TGTGCCAGCAGTTACCATAGGGATAGCAATCAGCCCCAGCATTTT.

The chain employs TRBV6-5 and TRBJ1-1; no reliable D call. The CDR3 contains 14 residues. CDR1 is MNHEY and CDR2 is SVGAGI in the germline V gene. Deletions cut 7 bases from V and 1 base from J, with 13 bases between. In nucleotides, the CDR3 is TGTGCCAGCATCCCACCCGGAGAGAACACTGAAGCTTTCTTT. It is translated as CASIPPGENTEAFF.

This clone was observed a few times. This rearrangement joins TRBV7-6 to TRBJ1-1; 9 bases line up with TRBD1. This CDR3 contains 18 residues. V dropped 5 bases and J dropped 4; count of bases not matched to a gene: 17. CDR1 and CDR2 from the germline V gene are SGHVS and FNYEAQ. The CDR3 nucleotides read TGTGCCAGCAGCCCTTATTACCGGGACAGGGTCAGGGGCACTGAAGCTTTCTTT. Translated: CASSPYYRDRVRGTEAFF.